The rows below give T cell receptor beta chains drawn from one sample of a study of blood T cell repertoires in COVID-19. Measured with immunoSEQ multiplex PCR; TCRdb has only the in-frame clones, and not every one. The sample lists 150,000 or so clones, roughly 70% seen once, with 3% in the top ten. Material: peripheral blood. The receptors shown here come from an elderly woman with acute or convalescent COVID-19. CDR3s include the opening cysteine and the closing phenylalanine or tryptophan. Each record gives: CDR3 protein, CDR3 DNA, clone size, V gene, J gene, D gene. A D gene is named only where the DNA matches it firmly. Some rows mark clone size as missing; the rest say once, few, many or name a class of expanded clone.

CASSSTATNEKLFF	TGTGCCAGTTCCTCGACTGCAACTAATGAAAAACTGTTTTTT	few	TRBV19	TRBJ1-4	.
CASSSGNQPQHF	TGTGCCAGCAGTTCCGGCAATCAGCCCCAGCATTTT	few	TRBV27	TRBJ1-5	.
CASSKGGDHQPQHF	TGTGCCAGCAGTAAGGGGGGGGACCATCAGCCCCAGCATTTT	few	TRBV6-2/TRBV6-3	TRBJ1-5	.
CASSPRTGHAAKDEQYF	TGTGCCAGTAGTCCGCGGACAGGCCACGCCGCTAAGGACGAGCAGTACTTC	.	TRBV19	TRBJ2-7	TRBD1
CASSLGQALVQNQPQHF	TGTGCCAGCAGTTTGGGACAGGCCCTGGTCCAAAATCAGCCCCAGCATTTT	.	TRBV28	TRBJ1-5	TRBD1
CASSSPGSYNEQFF	TGTGCCAGCAGCTCCCCAGGGTCCTACAATGAGCAGTTCTTC	.	TRBV7-2	TRBJ2-1	.
CASSVGGGDTYGYTF	TGTGCCAGCAGCGTCGGGGGAGGGGATACCTATGGCTACACCTTC	.	TRBV9	TRBJ1-2	.
CASSLLGEGNSPLHF	TGTGCCAGCAGCTTATTAGGGGAGGGGAATTCACCCCTCCACTTT	.	TRBV7-2	TRBJ1-6	.
CASTDRGPSTGELFF	TGTGCCAGTACCGACAGGGGACCCTCCACCGGGGAGCTGTTTTTT	.	TRBV19	TRBJ2-2	TRBD1
CASSQEGTGGYGYTF	TGCGCCAGCAGCCAAGAAGGGACAGGGGGTTACGGCTACACCTTC	.	TRBV4-3	TRBJ1-2	TRBD1
CASSLRLAGVGNEQFF	TGTGCCAGCAGCTTAAGACTAGCGGGAGTCGGCAATGAGCAGTTCTTC	.	TRBV11-2	TRBJ2-1	TRBD2
CASSPGGQEFYEQYF	TGTGCCAGCTCACCGGGGGGGCAGGAGTTCTACGAGCAGTACTTC	.	TRBV18	TRBJ2-7	.
CASSFTGGEKTEAFF	TGTGCCAGCAGTTTTACAGGGGGCGAGAAAACTGAAGCTTTCTTT	.	TRBV28	TRBJ1-1	TRBD1
CASIPDQGVTGYTF	TGTGCCAGCATTCCGGACCAAGGGGTAACTGGCTACACCTTC	.	TRBV2	TRBJ1-2	.
CASTNVGGSPLHF	TGTGCCAGCACGAACGTCGGCGGCTCACCCCTCCACTTT	.	TRBV2	TRBJ1-6	.
CAIPWGGEQYF	TGTGCCATCCCATGGGGGGGCGAGCAGTACTTC	.	TRBV7-9	TRBJ2-7	TRBD2
CASSYSSRWDTQYF	TGTGCCAGCAGTTACTCGAGTCGCTGGGATACGCAGTATTTT	.	TRBV6-2/TRBV6-3	TRBJ2-3	.
CASSQVRVTPQETQYF	TGCGCCAGCAGCCAAGTCAGGGTCACTCCTCAAGAGACCCAGTACTTC	.	TRBV4-3	TRBJ2-5	.
CASKLMPVQETQYF	TGTGCCAGCAAATTAATGCCGGTTCAAGAGACCCAGTACTTC	.	TRBV27	TRBJ2-5	.
CASSVAEELYNEQFF	TGTGCCAGCAGCGTAGCAGAGGAACTCTACAATGAGCAGTTCTTC	.	TRBV9	TRBJ2-1	.
CASTRWASSSSPLF	TGTGCCAGCACCCGGTGGGCATCCTCCTCCTCTCCGCTCTTC	.	TRBV2	TRBJ2-7	.
CASSYKPRLAGAIYEQYF	TGTGCCAGCAGTTACAAACCACGACTAGCGGGGGCCATCTACGAGCAGTACTTC	few	TRBV6-2/TRBV6-3	TRBJ2-7	TRBD2
CASSYRGGTEAFF	TGTGCCAGTAGTTACAGGGGAGGCACTGAAGCTTTCTTT	few	TRBV19	TRBJ1-1	TRBD1
CASSEASDSGIVAYNEQFF	TGTGCCAGCAGTGAAGCGAGCGATAGCGGGATCGTCGCCTACAATGAGCAGTTCTTC	.	TRBV6-1	TRBJ2-1	TRBD2
CASSQGLGLAGINEQFF	TGTGCCAGCAGCCAGGGATTGGGACTAGCGGGTATCAATGAGCAGTTCTTC	.	TRBV3-1/TRBV3-2	TRBJ2-1	TRBD2
CASSEGLAGMNEQFF	TGTGCCAGCAGTGAAGGACTAGCGGGAATGAATGAGCAGTTCTTC	.	TRBV2	TRBJ2-1	TRBD2
CSANSGTYYEQYF	TGCAGCGCAAATTCCGGGACATACTACGAGCAGTACTTC	.	TRBV29-1	TRBJ2-7	.
CASRKTGGLYGYTF	TGTGCCAGCAGAAAGACAGGGGGATTGTATGGCTACACCTTC	.	TRBV28	TRBJ1-2	TRBD1
CASSDGRQHSYEQYF	TGTGCCAGCAGTGATGGCCGACAGCACTCCTACGAGCAGTACTTC	.	TRBV6-1	TRBJ2-7	.
CASSQSGGHGYTF	TGTGCCAGCAGCCAATCCGGGGGGCACGGCTACACCTTC	.	TRBV16	TRBJ1-2	.
CAISESEDGGPTF	TGTGCCATCAGTGAGTCAGAGGACGGAGGCCCCACCTTC	.	TRBV10-3	TRBJ1-2	.
CASGLGFVGVGDTQYF	TGTGCTAGTGGTTTAGGGTTCGTGGGAGTTGGAGATACGCAGTATTTT	.	TRBV12-5	TRBJ2-3	.
CASSSGHGREKLFF	TGTGCCAGCAGCTCGGGACACGGCCGTGAAAAACTGTTTTTT	.	TRBV7-8	TRBJ1-4	.
CASSHRTFGNEQFF	TGTGCCAGCAGCCACAGGACTTTCGGCAATGAGCAGTTCTTC	.	TRBV14	TRBJ2-1	.
CASSTTGPTSTQHF	TGTGCCAGCAGTACCACAGGTCCTACATCGACCCAGCATTTT	.	TRBV2	TRBJ1-5	.
CASSIWDREIYGYTF	TGTGCCAGCAGCATATGGGACAGAGAGATCTATGGCTACACCTTC	.	TRBV2	TRBJ1-2	TRBD1
CASSPGTYNEQFF	TGTGCCAGCAGCCCCGGGACTTACAATGAGCAGTTCTTC	.	TRBV7-8	TRBJ2-1	.
CASSLISGTGDQPQHF	TGTGCCAGCAGTTTAATTTCCGGGACAGGGGACCAGCCCCAGCATTTT	.	TRBV28	TRBJ1-5	TRBD1
CASSYGLAGSSDTQYF	TGTGCCAGCAGTTACGGGCTAGCGGGTTCCTCAGATACGCAGTATTTT	once	TRBV6-2/TRBV6-3	TRBJ2-3	TRBD2
CASSFERSSGANVLTF	TGTGCCAGCAGCTTCGAACGGAGCTCTGGGGCCAACGTCCTGACTTTC	.	TRBV5-6	TRBJ2-6	.
CASSQFRQGLGPNTEAFF	TGTGCCAGCAGCCAATTTAGACAGGGTCTTGGCCCGAACACTGAAGCTTTCTTT	.	TRBV5-8	TRBJ1-1	TRBD1
CASSSRNRGVNQPQHF	TGTGCCAGCAGCTCGCGCAACAGGGGAGTAAATCAGCCCCAGCATTTT	.	TRBV27	TRBJ1-5	TRBD1
CASSPLTGFEQYF	TGTGCCAGCAGCCCTTTAACAGGGTTCGAGCAGTACTTC	few	TRBV7-9	TRBJ2-7	.
CASSRVYGYTF	TGTGCCAGCAGTCGAGTTTATGGCTACACCTTC	once	TRBV6-2/TRBV6-3	TRBJ1-2	.
CASSADARPSYEQYF	TGTGCCAGCAGCGCCGACGCGCGGCCTTCCTACGAGCAGTACTTC	few	TRBV9	TRBJ2-7	.
CASSIAGDGNEQFF	TGTGCCAGTAGTATAGCGGGAGATGGGAATGAGCAGTTCTTC	.	TRBV19	TRBJ2-1	.
CSVDPSQRFSTDTQYF	TGCAGCGTTGACCCCTCCCAGCGCTTTAGCACAGATACGCAGTATTTT	.	TRBV29-1	TRBJ2-3	.
CATHPSYGRSNQPQHF	TGTGCCACACATCCATCGTATGGCAGAAGCAATCAGCCCCAGCATTTT	.	TRBV19	TRBJ1-5	.
CASKRLRSYQETQYF	TGTGCCAGCAAGCGATTGCGGTCGTACCAAGAGACCCAGTACTTC	.	TRBV7-8	TRBJ2-5	.
CASSAGLANEKLFF	TGTGCCAGCAGCGCGGGACTAGCTAATGAAAAACTGTTTTTT	.	TRBV2	TRBJ1-4	.
CASSPVLAGGTDTQYF	TGTGCCAGCAGCCCCGTACTAGCGGGAGGCACAGATACGCAGTATTTT	.	TRBV5-4	TRBJ2-3	TRBD2
CAISESERAPGTEAFF	TGTGCCATCAGTGAGAGTGAGAGGGCCCCGGGGACTGAAGCTTTCTTT	.	TRBV10-3	TRBJ1-1	.
CMGHSGNTEAFF	TGTATGGGTCACTCGGGGAACACTGAAGCTTTCTTT	.	TRBV28	TRBJ1-1	.
CASSLGLAGYNEQFF	TGTGCCAGCAGCTTAGGACTAGCGGGTTACAATGAGCAGTTCTTC	.	TRBV7-9	TRBJ2-1	TRBD2
CASSLVFAGFYEQYF	TGTGCCAGCAGCTTAGTTTTTGCAGGGTTCTACGAGCAGTACTTC	.	TRBV7-2	TRBJ2-7	.
CASSKVATLYEQYF	TGTGCCAGCAGCAAAGTTGCTACCCTCTACGAGCAGTACTTC	few	TRBV21-1	TRBJ2-7	.
CASSPGSASTEAFF	TGTGCCAGCTCCCCGGGGTCAGCTAGTACTGAAGCTTTCTTT	.	TRBV7-3	TRBJ1-1	.
CASSPTGTAPLHF	TGTGCCAGCAGCCCAACCGGGACAGCACCCCTCCACTTT	.	TRBV7-9	TRBJ1-6	TRBD1
CASSSSGTGGEETQYF	TGTGCCAGCAGTTCTTCCGGGACAGGGGGCGAGGAGACCCAGTACTTC	once	TRBV21-1	TRBJ2-5	.